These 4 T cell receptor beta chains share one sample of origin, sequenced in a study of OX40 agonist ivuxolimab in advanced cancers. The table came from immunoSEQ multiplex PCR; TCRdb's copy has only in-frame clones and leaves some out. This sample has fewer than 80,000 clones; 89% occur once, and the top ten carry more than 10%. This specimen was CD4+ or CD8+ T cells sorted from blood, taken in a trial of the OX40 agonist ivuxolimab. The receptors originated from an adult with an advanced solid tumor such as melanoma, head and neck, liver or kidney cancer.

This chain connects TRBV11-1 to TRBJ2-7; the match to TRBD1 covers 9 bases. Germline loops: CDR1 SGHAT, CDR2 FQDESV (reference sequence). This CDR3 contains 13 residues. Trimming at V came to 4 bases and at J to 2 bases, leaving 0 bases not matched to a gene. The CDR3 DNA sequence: TGTGCCAGCAGCTGGGACAGGGCCTACGAGCAGTACTTC. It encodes CASSWDRAYEQYF.

The CDR3 region has the DNA TGTGCCAGCAGCAACGGGGCAGGATATGGCTACACCTTC. Translating it yields CASSNGAGYGYTF. The chain recombines TRBV7-6 with TRBJ1-2; weak D call: TRBD1 (5 bases). The CDR3 has 13 amino acids. The V and J ends lost 5 bases and 5 bases respectively, with 12 bases between them. Germline CDR1 reads SGHVS; CDR2 reads FNYEAQ.

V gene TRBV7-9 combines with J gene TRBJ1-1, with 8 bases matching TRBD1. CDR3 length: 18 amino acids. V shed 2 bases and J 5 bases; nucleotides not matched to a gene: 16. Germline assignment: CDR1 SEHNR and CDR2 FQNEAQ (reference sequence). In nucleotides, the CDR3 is TGTGCCAGCAGCTTACCCTCGCAGGGGGCCGTAGGTCAGACTGAAGCTTTCTTT. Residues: CASSLPSQGAVGQTEAFF.

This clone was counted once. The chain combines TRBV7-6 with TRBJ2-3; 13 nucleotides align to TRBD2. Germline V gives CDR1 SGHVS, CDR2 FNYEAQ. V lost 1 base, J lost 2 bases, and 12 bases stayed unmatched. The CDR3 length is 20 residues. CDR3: CASSLEMGLAGTDITDTQYF. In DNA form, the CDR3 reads TGTGCCAGCAGCTTAGAAATGGGACTAGCGGGAACGGATATCACAGATACGCAGTATTTT.